This entry is about one TCR beta chain. Generated by immunoSEQ multiplex PCR, the TCRdb table keeps only in-frame clones and is missing some. The profile shows 40,000 or so clones, 90% to 95% of them singletons. This CDR3 is 16 amino acids long. CDR1 is LGHNA and CDR2 is YSLEER in the germline V gene. With 0 bases removed from V and 1 base from J, the gap between germline ends came to 10 bases. The data belong to a study of T cell changes during pregnancy in multiple sclerosis. The sequences come from CD8+ T cells from peripheral blood mononuclear cells, collected in the second trimester of pregnancy. The TCR was taken from a female donor with multiple sclerosis, enrolled in a pregnancy study. V and J are TRBV4-3 and TRBJ1-3; no clear D gene. In nucleotides, the CDR3 is TGCGCCAGCAGCCAAGATCAGGCGACGTCTGGAAACACCATATATTTT. This codes for CASSQDQATSGNTIYF.